This T cell receptor beta chain was sequenced for a study of beta chain features in type 1 diabetes. Since all of the isolated RNA was reverse transcribed, expressed TCRB transcripts were what got sequenced. Sequenced naive, central memory and regulatory T cell samples produced an average of around 3.8 million reads. Sequencing used immunoSEQ multiplex PCR; TCRdb keeps in-frame clones, though not all of them. The data hold about 320,000 clones, with less than 15% observed a single time. This clone appeared many times. Its antigen is unidentified. Germline V gene lookup returns CDR1 SGHVS and CDR2 FQNEAQ. This CDR3 is built from 11 residues. Trimming removed 5 bases from V and 9 bases from J, with 9 bases in between. Stem cell-like memory, regulatory, central memory and naive CD4+ cells were sorted via CD45RO/CCR7/CD25/CD127/CD95/CD27. Study-wide results and caveats: Among patients, naive, central memory and Treg TCRB repertoires appeared more similar than among healthy donors.

The chain employs TRBV7-8 and TRBJ2-3, with D uncertain. The sequenced material came from central memory CD4+ T cells from blood. The source is a man younger than 45 in good health. Written as DNA, the CDR3 is TGTGCCAGCAGCCCCAAGACCACGCAGTATTTT. The encoded protein is CASSPKTTQYF.